This T cell receptor beta chain was documented in a study of shared clonotypes between healthy human individuals. At the level of the study: The study used three CD4 naive, three CD4 memory, two CD8 naive and one CD8 memory plate per donor.

Method: immunoSEQ multiplex PCR; TCRdb's copy keeps in-frame clones and lacks some. The table records hundreds of thousands of clones, around 72% of them present only once. Trimming removed 1 base at V and 4 bases at J, with 18 bases between. CDR3 length: 16 residues. Sequencing was carried out using memory CD4+ T cells sorted from blood. Subset denoted: CD45RA-negative fraction. The chain has TRBV5-3 and TRBJ2-7, with a weak D call TRBD1 (6 bases). TRBV5-3 carries the ORF label, with uncertain function. The sequence derives from a woman in her 30s in good health. The DNA of the CDR3 is TGTGCCAGAAGCTTGCCCTCTGGGGACAAGGATTACGAGCAGTACTTC. Translation: CARSLPSGDKDYEQYF.